This T cell receptor beta chain originates from a study of blood T cell repertoires in COVID-19 (dated by TCRdb to 2019 to 2021). General notes on the study: Samples covering the acute and convalescent phases of COVID-19 were provided by collaborators in the United States, Italy and Spain. The material from the prospective study consisted of cDNA or gDNA derived from T cells, B-cell-depleted T cells, or PBMCs. The dataset comprised deeply sampled blood TCRbeta repertoires from subjects exposed to, actively infected with, or recovered from COVID-19. The repertoires were released in a freely available public database intended as a resource for research on the immune response to SARS-CoV-2. The samples were drawn from two sources: the first 160 participants of the ongoing ImmuneRACE study, and 1,254 subjects contributed by 6 global collaborators. A de-identified subject ID, COVID-19 status, age in years and sex were almost always included in the sample metadata. HLA class I and class II types, where available, came from metadata supplied by the sample provider rather than from assay-based typing. What the study reported, not specific to this receptor: The quantity of clinical and demographic metadata differed by source and by participant and was supplied without curation.

From a lookup of the germline V gene, CDR1 and CDR2 are LGHNT and FRNRAP. V has 3 bases trimmed and J has 6 bases trimmed; junction bases matching no gene number 11. Including the terminal cysteine and phenylalanine, the CDR3 comprises 16 residues. The CDR3 DNA has 48 bases and is translated from base 1. With respect to this clone: Its antigen target is currently unknown. The record has no base qualities; no much larger clone is one base away.

The immunoSEQ Assay, a bias-controlled multiplex PCR, was used to amplify TCRbeta CDR3 regions from genomic DNA. As for how the authors treated the data: The number of nucleated cells in each sample was estimated from the amplification of reference gene primers within the assay. To quantify the absolute abundance of each unique TCRbeta CDR3 rearrangement, sequence reads were collapsed and filtered. For each sample, productive Simpson clonality was calculated as the square root of Simpson's diversity index across productive rearrangements. Drawn from immuneACCESS, this table holds only the in-frame rearrangements with V and J called that TCRdb kept. Clones are partly lost; checked studies trace under half to an unresolved V gene and leave the rest unexplained. D and trimming were read from the DNA, whereas the V and J calls and clone size are those reported in that table. The sample table lists 100,000 to 110,000 clones, more than 65% of them with a count of one. In total, the top ten clones hold over 10% of the sample.

The collaborating institutions used their own protocols to collect whole blood in K2EDTA tubes. For TCRbeta analysis, collaborators shipped samples as frozen whole blood, isolated PBMCs, or DNA extracted from either of those sample types. The sequence is built from TRBV12-5 and TRBJ1-5; 7 junctional bases match TRBD1. Specimen: peripheral blood. The sequence was obtained from a woman in her seventies with acute or convalescent COVID-19. The CDR3 region: CASGFHPGGGGQPQHF. The sequenced DNA is TGTGCTAGTGGTTTCCATCCCGGAGGGGGCGGTCAGCCCCAGCATTTT.